Listed below are T cell receptor beta chains from one sample, sequenced in a study of multiple sclerosis patients with progressive multifocal leukoencephalopathy. Clones were sequenced by immunoSEQ multiplex PCR, and TCRdb holds only the in-frame ones, with some missing. This sample has around 30,000 clones, with about 88% found just once. The source material was PBMCs. The source is a human donor with multiple sclerosis. The CDR3 runs from the conserved cysteine through the conserved F or W. Fields, in order: J gene, D gene, clone size, V gene, CDR3 DNA, CDR3 protein. The D gene is left open where the match is weak. The size of a clone is reported for some rows only, either as once, few or many, or as a class for expanded clones.

j_call: TRBJ2-1; d_call: .; clone_size: .; v_call: TRBV11-2; cdr3_nt: TGTGCCAGCAGCCTCCGGGACAATCGGGCCCATGAGCAGTTCTTC; cdr3_aa: CASSLRDNRAHEQFF
j_call: TRBJ1-1; d_call: .; clone_size: .; v_call: TRBV4-2; cdr3_nt: TGTGCCAGCAGCTCCCCTCCTGAAGCTTTCTTT; cdr3_aa: CASSSPPEAFF
j_call: TRBJ1-5; d_call: .; clone_size: .; v_call: TRBV27; cdr3_nt: TGTGCCAGCAGTTTCACCCTGGACAAGACCCAGCATTTT; cdr3_aa: CASSFTLDKTQHF
j_call: TRBJ2-7; d_call: TRBD1; clone_size: once; v_call: TRBV7-9; cdr3_nt: TGTGCCAGCAGCAGGAGCGGGACAGGGGGGCCTCGGCAGTACTTC; cdr3_aa: CASSRSGTGGPRQYF
j_call: TRBJ2-1; d_call: .; clone_size: .; v_call: TRBV28; cdr3_nt: TGTGCCAGCAGTACAGGGACCTACAATGAGCAGTTCTTC; cdr3_aa: CASSTGTYNEQFF
j_call: TRBJ1-5; d_call: TRBD1; clone_size: .; v_call: TRBV19; cdr3_nt: TGTGCCAGTAGTACTACGACAGGGAATCAGCCCCAGCATTTT; cdr3_aa: CASSTTTGNQPQHF
j_call: TRBJ2-1; d_call: .; clone_size: .; v_call: TRBV28; cdr3_nt: TGTGCCAGCAGGGGGGGCGGGAGCTACAATGAGCAGTTCTTC; cdr3_aa: CASRGGGSYNEQFF
j_call: TRBJ1-5; d_call: .; clone_size: .; v_call: TRBV19; cdr3_nt: TGTGCCAGTAGTATACGTGGGGGGGGTCAGCCCCAGCATTTT; cdr3_aa: CASSIRGGGQPQHF
j_call: TRBJ2-7; d_call: .; clone_size: .; v_call: TRBV10-3; cdr3_nt: TGTGCCATCAGGGCCGAGGGCACCTACGAGCAGTACTTC; cdr3_aa: CAIRAEGTYEQYF
j_call: TRBJ1-3; d_call: .; clone_size: .; v_call: TRBV10-2; cdr3_nt: TGCGCCAGCAGTGACAGGGATGAATCGACCTGGCGAAACACCATATATTTT; cdr3_aa: CASSDRDESTWRNTIYF
j_call: TRBJ2-7; d_call: .; clone_size: .; v_call: TRBV6-1; cdr3_nt: TGTGCCAGCAGAGCTCGACAGGCCTTTTCAGGAGAGCAGTACTTC; cdr3_aa: CASRARQAFSGEQYF
j_call: TRBJ1-5; d_call: TRBD1; clone_size: .; v_call: TRBV5-1; cdr3_nt: TGCGCCAGCAGCTTGGGACAGGGAAAATATGGCAATCAGCCCCAGCATTTT; cdr3_aa: CASSLGQGKYGNQPQHF
j_call: TRBJ2-1; d_call: TRBD1; clone_size: .; v_call: TRBV2; cdr3_nt: TGTGCCAGCAGGGCCGACAGGGGTAATTACAATGAGCAGTTCTTC; cdr3_aa: CASRADRGNYNEQFF
j_call: TRBJ1-5; d_call: .; clone_size: .; v_call: TRBV18; cdr3_nt: TGTGCCAGCTCATTACGAGGACAGACGCCCTTGGGTAATCAGCCCCAGCATTTT; cdr3_aa: CASSLRGQTPLGNQPQHF
j_call: TRBJ2-7; d_call: .; clone_size: .; v_call: TRBV5-1; cdr3_nt: TGCGCCAGCAGCTTGGTGGGGGAAGGGCGCGAGCAGTACTTC; cdr3_aa: CASSLVGEGREQYF
j_call: TRBJ2-7; d_call: .; clone_size: .; v_call: TRBV5-1; cdr3_nt: TGCGCCAGCGGACCCCAAAGCGGCGGCGAGCAGTACTTC; cdr3_aa: CASGPQSGGEQYF
j_call: TRBJ1-1; d_call: .; clone_size: .; v_call: TRBV2; cdr3_nt: TGTGCCAGCAGTGGGGGACGGAACACTGAAGCTTTCTTT; cdr3_aa: CASSGGRNTEAFF
j_call: TRBJ2-7; d_call: .; clone_size: .; v_call: TRBV7-2; cdr3_nt: TGTGCCAGCAGCCCGGGGGACTGGCTCGAGCAGTACTTC; cdr3_aa: CASSPGDWLEQYF
j_call: TRBJ2-4; d_call: TRBD2; clone_size: .; v_call: TRBV30; cdr3_nt: TGTGCCTGCCATAGCGGGAGGGCCGGGGCCAAAAACATTCAGTACTTC; cdr3_aa: CACHSGRAGAKNIQYF
j_call: TRBJ1-1; d_call: TRBD1; clone_size: once; v_call: TRBV28; cdr3_nt: TGTGCCAGCAGTTTAAGCGGGACAGGGAGGATTCGGAACACTGAAGCTTTCTTT; cdr3_aa: CASSLSGTGRIRNTEAFF
j_call: TRBJ2-7; d_call: .; clone_size: .; v_call: TRBV7-2; cdr3_nt: TGTGCCAGCAGCTTACGGGGAGACTGGAGGTACGAGCAGTACTTC; cdr3_aa: CASSLRGDWRYEQYF
j_call: TRBJ1-5; d_call: .; clone_size: .; v_call: TRBV6-6; cdr3_nt: TGTGCCAGCAGTTACGAAGGATCTAGCAATCAGCCCCAGCATTTT; cdr3_aa: CASSYEGSSNQPQHF
j_call: TRBJ2-1; d_call: TRBD2; clone_size: .; v_call: TRBV10-3; cdr3_nt: TGTGCCATCAGACCTGCGCGGGAGTGGGATGAGCAGTTCTTC; cdr3_aa: CAIRPAREWDEQFF
j_call: TRBJ1-2; d_call: .; clone_size: few; v_call: TRBV10-3; cdr3_nt: TGTGCCATCATCGGGACCGGGGGCTACACCTTC; cdr3_aa: CAIIGTGGYTF
j_call: TRBJ2-7; d_call: TRBD2; clone_size: .; v_call: TRBV7-2; cdr3_nt: TGTGCCAGCAGCTACGCCGGGACTAGCGGCTACGAGCAGTACTTC; cdr3_aa: CASSYAGTSGYEQYF
j_call: TRBJ1-1; d_call: TRBD1; clone_size: .; v_call: TRBV5-6; cdr3_nt: TGTGCCAGCAGCGCAGACAGGGTGCGGGTCGGGACCACTGAAGCTTTCTTT; cdr3_aa: CASSADRVRVGTTEAFF
j_call: TRBJ1-1; d_call: .; clone_size: .; v_call: TRBV2; cdr3_nt: TGTGCCAGCAGTGACCCGGTCACCCACACTGAAGCTTTCTTT; cdr3_aa: CASSDPVTHTEAFF
j_call: TRBJ2-7; d_call: .; clone_size: .; v_call: TRBV6-5; cdr3_nt: TGTGCCAGCGGAGCCTCACAGTCCGCCTACGAGCAATACTTC; cdr3_aa: CASGASQSAYEQYF
j_call: TRBJ2-2; d_call: .; clone_size: .; v_call: TRBV6-6; cdr3_nt: TGTGCCAGCAGGCGGGCCACCGGGGAGCTGTTTTTT; cdr3_aa: CASRRATGELFF
j_call: TRBJ2-3; d_call: .; clone_size: .; v_call: TRBV4-3; cdr3_nt: TGCGCCAGCAGCCAGGGGGACTTTACTCCAGATACGCAGTATTTT; cdr3_aa: CASSQGDFTPDTQYF
j_call: TRBJ2-7; d_call: TRBD2; clone_size: .; v_call: TRBV4-1; cdr3_nt: TGCGCCAGCAGCCAAGATTCGGGGGGCTACGAGCAGTACTTC; cdr3_aa: CASSQDSGGYEQYF
j_call: TRBJ2-5; d_call: TRBD1; clone_size: .; v_call: TRBV2; cdr3_nt: TGTGCCAGCAGTGCAGGGGGCTGGGAGACCCAGTACTTC; cdr3_aa: CASSAGGWETQYF
j_call: TRBJ1-5; d_call: TRBD1; clone_size: few; v_call: TRBV6-5; cdr3_nt: TGTGCCAGCAGATCCGGGACAGATCAGCCCCAGCATTTT; cdr3_aa: CASRSGTDQPQHF
j_call: TRBJ1-5; d_call: .; clone_size: .; v_call: TRBV6-1; cdr3_nt: TGTGCCAGCAGCCCTAATGAGAGTGGCAATCAGCCCCAGCATTTT; cdr3_aa: CASSPNESGNQPQHF
j_call: TRBJ1-5; d_call: .; clone_size: .; v_call: TRBV27; cdr3_nt: TGTGCCAGCAGTCCTAGACATTTCAATCAGCCCCAGCATTTT; cdr3_aa: CASSPRHFNQPQHF
j_call: TRBJ2-7; d_call: .; clone_size: .; v_call: TRBV7-9; cdr3_nt: TGTGCCAGCAGCCCCCCTCTGGACAGCACCTCCTACGAGCAGTACTTC; cdr3_aa: CASSPPLDSTSYEQYF
j_call: TRBJ2-3; d_call: .; clone_size: .; v_call: TRBV19; cdr3_nt: TGTGCCAGTAGTCCTCGGGCGGCTAGCACAGATACGCAGTATTTT; cdr3_aa: CASSPRAASTDTQYF
j_call: TRBJ2-7; d_call: TRBD1; clone_size: .; v_call: TRBV28; cdr3_nt: TGTGCCAGCAGTGGTTCGAGGGGGACAGGAACCTACGAGCAGTACTTC; cdr3_aa: CASSGSRGTGTYEQYF
j_call: TRBJ2-1; d_call: TRBD2; clone_size: .; v_call: TRBV4-3; cdr3_nt: TGCGCCAGCAGCCGACTAGCGGACAATGAGCAGTTCTTC; cdr3_aa: CASSRLADNEQFF
j_call: TRBJ2-7; d_call: .; clone_size: .; v_call: TRBV18; cdr3_nt: TGTGCCAGCGTTATTGGGGGGAGCGAGCAGTACTTC; cdr3_aa: CASVIGGSEQYF
j_call: TRBJ1-2; d_call: TRBD1; clone_size: .; v_call: TRBV14; cdr3_nt: TGTGCCAGCAGCTTGCGAATGACAGGGATTCGCGGCTACACCTTC; cdr3_aa: CASSLRMTGIRGYTF
j_call: TRBJ1-5; d_call: .; clone_size: few; v_call: TRBV19; cdr3_nt: TGTGCCAGTAGTATAGAAGGAGGGTCAGGTCAGCCCCAGCATTTT; cdr3_aa: CASSIEGGSGQPQHF
j_call: TRBJ2-3; d_call: .; clone_size: .; v_call: TRBV9; cdr3_nt: TGTGCCAGCAGCGTGGTTGGCACAGATACGCAGTATTTT; cdr3_aa: CASSVVGTDTQYF
j_call: TRBJ1-5; d_call: .; clone_size: .; v_call: TRBV5-6; cdr3_nt: TGTGCCAGCAGCTTTGGGGGCCGGGGGAGCAATCAGCCCCAGCATTTT; cdr3_aa: CASSFGGRGSNQPQHF
j_call: TRBJ2-2; d_call: .; clone_size: .; v_call: TRBV15; cdr3_nt: TGTGCCACCAGCAGAGCAGGATTCACCGGGGAGCTGTTTTTT; cdr3_aa: CATSRAGFTGELFF
j_call: TRBJ2-1; d_call: .; clone_size: .; v_call: TRBV4-3; cdr3_nt: TGCGCCAGCAGCCAACTAGTGGGGCACAATGAGCAGTTCTTC; cdr3_aa: CASSQLVGHNEQFF
j_call: TRBJ1-4; d_call: .; clone_size: .; v_call: TRBV27; cdr3_nt: TGTGCCAGCAGGGGGAGGGGTAGCGATGAAAAACTGTTTTTT; cdr3_aa: CASRGRGSDEKLFF
j_call: TRBJ1-2; d_call: .; clone_size: once; v_call: TRBV7-2; cdr3_nt: TGTGCCAGCAGCCATCAGGCCGCCTATGGCTACACCTTC; cdr3_aa: CASSHQAAYGYTF
j_call: TRBJ2-2; d_call: .; clone_size: .; v_call: TRBV5-8; cdr3_nt: TGTGCCAGCAGCCCCACAGGGAACACCGGGGAGCTGTTTTTT; cdr3_aa: CASSPTGNTGELFF
j_call: TRBJ2-1; d_call: .; clone_size: .; v_call: TRBV4-1; cdr3_nt: TGCGCCAGCAGCGACAGCCCTTCCTACAATGAGCAGTTCTTC; cdr3_aa: CASSDSPSYNEQFF
j_call: TRBJ2-5; d_call: TRBD1; clone_size: .; v_call: TRBV18; cdr3_nt: TGTGCCAGCTCACCCGGGACAGGGGGCGGACAAGAGACCCAGTACTTC; cdr3_aa: CASSPGTGGGQETQYF
j_call: TRBJ2-7; d_call: TRBD1; clone_size: .; v_call: TRBV6-5; cdr3_nt: TGTGCCAGCAGTAGACAGGGTTCGGGCGAGCAGTACTTC; cdr3_aa: CASSRQGSGEQYF
j_call: TRBJ2-1; d_call: .; clone_size: .; v_call: TRBV7-3; cdr3_nt: TGTGCCAGCAGCCTCACATTGAGCTCCTACAATGAGCAGTTCTTC; cdr3_aa: CASSLTLSSYNEQFF
j_call: TRBJ2-7; d_call: .; clone_size: .; v_call: TRBV7-2; cdr3_nt: TGTGCCAGCAGCCTACCGGGATTCAGAAACTACGAGCAGTACTTC; cdr3_aa: CASSLPGFRNYEQYF
j_call: TRBJ1-2; d_call: .; clone_size: once; v_call: TRBV19; cdr3_nt: TGTGCCATCCGTAAAGAGGGGATCGGCCACTATGGCTACACCTTC; cdr3_aa: CAIRKEGIGHYGYTF
j_call: TRBJ1-5; d_call: TRBD1; clone_size: .; v_call: TRBV28; cdr3_nt: TGTGCCAGCAGTCCCGGGACAGGGGGCGTGAGCAATCAGCCCCAGCATTTT; cdr3_aa: CASSPGTGGVSNQPQHF
j_call: TRBJ2-7; d_call: .; clone_size: few; v_call: TRBV5-8; cdr3_nt: TGTGCCCCCCAACAGGGCGCGGACGGAGGCTTC; cdr3_aa: CAPQQGADGGF
j_call: TRBJ1-4; d_call: TRBD1; clone_size: .; v_call: TRBV15; cdr3_nt: TGTGCCACCAACCAAGACAGGGGTAATGAAAAACTGTTTTTT; cdr3_aa: CATNQDRGNEKLFF
j_call: TRBJ2-3; d_call: TRBD2; clone_size: .; v_call: TRBV10-3; cdr3_nt: TGTGCCACCCACGAACGGGGAGCGGGAGGTTCCGCAGATACGCAGTATTTT; cdr3_aa: CATHERGAGGSADTQYF